The rows below give T cell receptor beta chains drawn from one sample of a study of shared clonotypes between healthy human individuals. Method: immunoSEQ multiplex PCR; TCRdb's copy keeps in-frame clones and lacks some. The table has over 850,000 clones, around 78% seen once; the top ten hold more than 0.45%. Sequences were obtained from memory CD4+ T cells from PBMCs. The receptors here all came from a man aged 18 to 29 in good health. Some clones in this sample may be carry-over from other donors' samples. The CDR3 runs from the conserved cysteine through the conserved F or W. The D gene is left open where the match is weak. Clone size, where shown, is once, few, many, or a class for clones that have expanded.

TRBJ2-7,TRBV27,-,-,CASSPGGSYYEQYF,TGTGCCAGCAGCCCCGGGGGCAGCTACTACGAGCAGTACTTC
TRBJ1-1,TRBV30,-,-,CAWSVGGLPFF,TGTGCCTGGAGTGTTGGAGGGTTACCTTTCTTT
TRBJ2-3,TRBV7-2,-,-,CASSPPSADTQYF,TGTGCCAGCAGTCCCCCTAGCGCAGATACGCAGTATTTT
TRBJ2-7,TRBV5-4,-,-,CASSDLAREQYF,TGTGCCAGCAGCGACTTAGCGCGGGAGCAGTACTTC
TRBJ2-5,TRBV7-9,-,few,CASSSRGNQGQETQYF,TGTGCCAGCAGCTCGAGGGGGAACCAGGGACAAGAGACCCAGTACTTC
TRBJ1-3,TRBV7-2,-,few,CASSALGSGNTIYF,TGTGCCAGCAGCGCCCTTGGGTCTGGAAACACCATATATTTT
TRBJ1-5,TRBV6-6,-,once,CASSYLLGGLGQPQHF,TGTGCCAGCAGTTACCTCCTGGGGGGGCTTGGTCAGCCCCAGCATTTT
TRBJ2-3,TRBV5-1,TRBD2,-,CASSSGLADVADTQYF,TGCGCCAGCAGCTCCGGACTAGCGGATGTGGCAGATACGCAGTATTTT
TRBJ2-5,TRBV2,TRBD1,-,CASRDDRGMYQETQYF,TGTGCCAGCAGGGACGACAGGGGGATGTACCAAGAGACCCAGTACTTC
TRBJ2-3,TRBV9,TRBD2,few,CASSTLAGGPDTQYF,TGTGCCAGCAGCACCTTAGCGGGAGGGCCAGATACGCAGTATTTT
TRBJ1-5,TRBV15,-,-,CATSRDGRVGQPQHF,TGTGCCACCAGCAGAGATGGCCGGGTGGGTCAGCCCCAGCATTTT
TRBJ1-2,TRBV5-4,TRBD1,-,CASSSATGGEYGYTF,TGTGCCAGCAGCTCGGCGACAGGGGGCGAGTATGGCTACACCTTC
TRBJ2-7,TRBV6-1,-,-,CASSELAFPYEQYF,TGTGCCAGCAGTGAACTCGCGTTTCCCTACGAGCAGTACTTC
TRBJ2-1,TRBV5-1,TRBD2,-,CASSLAGASGSDEQFF,TGCGCCAGCAGCTTGGCCGGGGCTAGCGGGTCGGATGAGCAGTTCTTC
TRBJ1-4,TRBV4-1,TRBD1,once,CASSHTQGDEKLFF,TGCGCCAGCAGCCACACCCAGGGGGATGAAAAACTGTTTTTT
TRBJ1-2,TRBV27,TRBD1,-,CASRKAGQGYGYTF,TGTGCCAGCAGGAAAGCGGGACAGGGGTACGGCTACACCTTC
TRBJ2-1,TRBV5-1,-,-,CASSIGQNNEQFF,TGCGCCAGCAGCATCGGACAGAACAATGAGCAGTTCTTC
TRBJ2-5,TRBV5-1,TRBD1,-,CASSSGQSEETQYF,TGCGCCAGCAGCTCGGGACAGTCCGAAGAGACCCAGTACTTC
TRBJ1-5,TRBV18,-,once,CASSPGGLNQPQHF,TGTGCCAGCTCACCAGGGGGGCTCAATCAGCCCCAGCATTTT
TRBJ2-3,TRBV5-1,TRBD2,-,CASRRSGSDGDTQYF,TGCGCCAGCAGACGAAGCGGGAGCGACGGAGATACGCAGTATTTT
TRBJ1-5,TRBV6-6,-,-,CAAGGRGQPQHF,TGTGCGGCGGGGGGCCGCGGTCAGCCCCAGCATTTT
TRBJ2-2,TRBV7-8,TRBD1,-,CASSPRRGQQPTNTGELFF,TGTGCCAGCAGCCCTAGACGGGGACAGCAACCGACAAACACCGGGGAGCTGTTTTTT
TRBJ2-1,TRBV7-9,TRBD1,-,CASSLGGTAFEQFF,TGTGCCAGCAGCTTAGGGGGGACAGCGTTCGAGCAGTTCTTC
TRBJ2-5,TRBV7-8,-,-,CASSLAPETQYF,TGTGCCAGCAGCTTAGCCCCGGAGACCCAGTACTTC
TRBJ2-3,TRBV19,TRBD2,-,CASSSGSRTDTQYF,TGTGCCAGTAGTAGCGGGAGTAGGACAGATACGCAGTATTTT
TRBJ2-5,TRBV2,-,-,CASSEWVLVETQYF,TGTGCCAGCAGTGAATGGGTGCTGGTGGAGACCCAGTACTTC
TRBJ2-5,TRBV7-9,-,-,CASSATGRALRETQYF,TGTGCCAGCAGCGCAACGGGCAGGGCCTTGAGAGAGACCCAGTACTTC